These 19 T cell receptor beta chains share one sample of origin, sequenced in a study of T cells in Graves' hyperthyroidism and ophthalmopathy. Template material for amplifying TCR beta CDR3 regions consisted of RNA transcripts. The primer set for the first-round RT-PCR of the TCR CDR3 was HTBI. TCRdb re-derived calls from the multiplex PCR reads in MiXCR, one entry per CDR3 protein. The sample records roughly 500,000 distinct CDR3 sequences, about 16% being singletons. The specimen sequenced was blood. Receptor source: a woman in her twenties or thirties with Graves' ophthalmopathy.

This clonotype came up many times. The chain couples TRBV12-3 or TRBV12-4 to TRBJ1-1; D perhaps matches TRBD1 (6 bases). The V end was cut by 6 bases, the J end by 8 bases, with 10 bases between. The CDR3 has 11 residues. The CDR3 sequence: CASRTGTEAFF. In DNA, the CDR3 is TGTGCCAGCAGGACCGGGACAGAAGCTTTCTTT.

This clonotype has only a few counts. The rearrangement joins TRBV4-1 to TRBJ1-1; tentatively, D is TRBD1 (6 bases). Germline V gene sequence: CDR1 MGHRA, CDR2 YSYEKL. The V gene lost 1 base and the J gene lost 0 bases, with 18 bases spanning the gap. This CDR3 contains 18 residues. Here the CDR3 DNA reads TGCGCCAGCAGCCAAGTTCCGTCCCCAGACAGGATGAACACTGAAGCTTTCTTT. The encoded protein is CASSQVPSPDRMNTEAFF.

There are a few counts of this clonotype. This sequence joins TRBV7-2 and TRBJ2-2; 7 bases align to TRBD2. This CDR3 is 16 amino acids long. V lost 6 bases to trimming and J lost 8 bases; unmatched junction nucleotides: 15. Per germline, CDR1 SGHTA and CDR2 FQGNSA. The CDR3 sequence is CASRAGLAARGGELFF. The CDR3 DNA reads as TGTGCCAGCAGGGCGGGGCTAGCGGCGAGAGGGGGGGAGCTGTTTTTT.

Many counts were recorded for this clonotype. The chain uses TRBV11-3 and TRBJ2-3, with D possibly matching TRBD1 (5 bases). Trimming pared 5 bases from V and 4 bases from J, leaving 16 bases between. The length of the CDR3 is 15 residues. Germline loops: CDR1 SGHNT, CDR2 YENEEA. The CDR3 protein is CASSPTGAVADTQYF. DNA of the CDR3: TGTGCCAGCAGCCCGACTGGGGCGGTAGCAGATACGCAGTATTTT. The full variable domain, rest sourced from reference TRBV11-3 and TRBJ2-3, is EAGVVQSPRYKIIEKKQPVAFWCNPISGHNTLYWYLQNLGQGPELLIRYENEEAVDDSQLPKDRFSAERLKGVDSTLKIQPAELGDSAVYLCASSPTGAVADTQYFGPGTRLTVL.

This clonotype has ten or more counts. The chain couples TRBV12-3 or TRBV12-4 to TRBJ1-2; the D is unclear. V was shortened by 7 bases and J by 4 bases, with 16 bases between the two germline ends. CDR3 length: 14 amino acids. The CDR3 here is CASTPGVFRYGYTF. CDR3 nucleotide sequence: TGTGCCAGCACCCCTGGCGTATTCCGCTATGGCTACACCTTC.

This clonotype was counted many times. The chain uses TRBV7-9 and TRBJ2-7; D might be TRBD1 (5 bases). V lost 6 bases and J lost 1, with 10 bases in between. The CDR3 length is 13 residues. CDR1 SEHNR and CDR2 FQNEAQ come from the germline V gene (reference sequence). CDR3 in DNA: TGTGCCAGCAGATTCGACAGTTCCTACGAGCAGTACTTC. Protein: CASRFDSSYEQYF.

To note about this clonotype: Being one base from a much bigger clone, this may be a read error. The chain joins TRBV6-1 to TRBJ2-3, with D maybe TRBD1 (7 bases). Trimming took 6 bases from V and 4 from J, leaving 11 bases between them. The CDR3 covers 13 residues. Germline values: CDR1 MNHNS, CDR2 SASEGT. In DNA, the CDR3 is TGTGCCAGCAGCGGAGGGGGCCCAGATACGCAGTATTTT. Amino acid sequence: CASSGGGPDTQYF.

This clonotype was detected many times. The V gene is TRBV20-1, the J gene TRBJ2-5; 8 bases agree with TRBD2. The germline V gene has CDR1 DFQATT and CDR2 SNEGSKA (reference sequence). Trimming cost V 1 base and J 7 bases; bases outside gene matches: 8. The CDR3 consists of 14 residues. DNA for the CDR3: TGCAGTGCTAGAGGACGGGGGGGGCGATTGACCCAGTACTTC. Amino acid sequence: CSARGRGGRLTQYF.

This clonotype has more than one count but fewer than ten. The chain couples TRBV27 to TRBJ2-3; D remains unclear. The CDR3 contains 14 residues. The germline CDR1 and CDR2 sequences are MNHEY and SMNVEV (reference sequence). Trimming pared 11 bases from V and 3 bases from J, leaving 18 bases between. The CDR3 DNA reads as TGTGCCGCCGGCGGTGGGGTATTGACAGATACGCAGTATTTT. It specifies CAAGGGVLTDTQYF.

The sample holds a few counts of this clonotype. The rearrangement joins TRBV7-2 to TRBJ2-2; maybe TRBD1 (7 bases). Deletions cut 3 bases from V and 2 bases from J, with 10 bases between. The CDR3 consists of 15 residues. Germline V gives CDR1 SGHTA, CDR2 FQGNSA. The CDR3 DNA follows: TGTGCCAGCAGCTTGCAGGGGGGTAACACCGGGGAGCTGTTTTTT. Translation gives CASSLQGGNTGELFF.

This clonotype has at least ten counts. This chain connects TRBV20-1 to TRBJ2-1; 9 bases agree with TRBD2. The CDR3 is 16 amino acids. Per the germline V gene, CDR1 is DFQATT and CDR2 is SNEGSKA (reference sequence). Trimming removed 6 bases from V and 2 bases from J; junction bases left unmatched: 11. In nucleotides, the CDR3 is TGCAGTGCCGAGGGGGGAAGCGGGAGGACCTACAATGAGCAGTTCTTC. The encoded protein is CSAEGGSGRTYNEQFF.

The chain employs TRBV6-2 or TRBV6-3 and TRBJ1-4; D remains ambiguous. This CDR3 spans 13 amino acids. Trimming shortened V by 8 bases and J by 5 bases, and 12 bases separated the two germline ends. The germline V gene encodes CDR1 MNHEY and CDR2 SVGEGT. The chain's CDR3 is CASAGVGNEKLFF. The CDR3 nucleotides are TGTGCCAGCGCGGGCGTAGGGAATGAAAAACTGTTTTTT.

The chain has TRBV19 and TRBJ2-1, with TRBD1 matching 10 bases. With 1 base clipped from V and 5 bases from J, the junction kept 2 bases outside the gene matches. Germline-derived CDR1 and CDR2 are LNHDA and SQIVND (reference sequence). CDR3 length: 15 amino acids. The CDR3 region is CASSIVGQGNNEQFF. CDR3 sequence (DNA): TGTGCCAGTAGTATAGTGGGACAGGGGAACAATGAGCAGTTCTTC.

The rearrangement joins TRBV5-1 to TRBJ1-2, with 7 positions matching TRBD1. Germline V gene lookup returns CDR1 SGHRS and CDR2 YFSETQ. J gave up 1 base and V 3 bases, and 9 bases lay outside the gene matches. This CDR3 is built from 16 residues. The CDR3 protein is CASSWGGGGSNYGYTF. CDR3 bases: TGCGCCAGCAGCTGGGGAGGAGGGGGCAGTAACTATGGCTACACCTTC.

A note on this clonotype: One junction end does not reproduce the germline sequence, and a read error may be involved. The chain couples TRBV5-1 to TRBJ2-7; possible D gene TRBD2, 6 bases. Germline values: CDR1 SGHRS, CDR2 YFSETQ. This CDR3 is 14 amino acids long. DNA of the CDR3: TGTGCCAGTAGTCCCGGGGGAGCGGCCTACGAGCAGTACTTC. This sequence encodes CASSPGGAAYEQYF. The whole variable domain, remainder taken from reference TRBV5-1 and TRBJ2-7, is KAGVTQTPRYLIKTRGQQVTLSCSPISGHRSVSWYQQTPGQGLQFLFEYFSETQRNKGNFPGRFSGRQFSNSRSEMNVSTLELGDSALYLCASSPGGAAYEQYFGPGTRLTVT.

Points on this clonotype: With a much larger clone just one base away, this may be a read error. The gene calls are TRBV9 and TRBJ2-3, with D tentatively TRBD1 (5 bases). Germline V gene lookup returns CDR1 SGDLS and CDR2 YYNGEE. This CDR3 spans 13 amino acids. CDR3 in amino acids: CAGSVAGKDTQYF. The CDR3 DNA follows: TGTGCCGGCAGCGTAGCAGGGAAGGATACGCAGTATTTT.

The sample holds many counts of this clonotype. No DNA is shown, since the ends of the CDR3 on it are uncertain; the CDR3 is the one TCRdb lists. V gene TRBV28 combines with J gene TRBJ2-1; the table names TRBD2, a call not compared with the DNA. Germline assignment: CDR1 MDHEN and CDR2 SYDVKM. The CDR3 is 15 amino acids in total, end residues counted. CDR3 sequence reads: CASSSSELFYNEQFF.

Ten or more counts support this clonotype. The CDR3 sequence: CASSIQGNTEAFF. As DNA, the CDR3 is TGCGCCAGCAGCATACAGGGGAACACTGAAGCTTTCTTT. The rearrangement joins TRBV5-1 to TRBJ1-1; the D gene is possibly TRBD1 (6 bases). Trimming removed 4 bases from V and 1 base from J, with 8 bases in between. This CDR3 region has 13 residues. The V gene's germline CDR1 is SGHRS and CDR2 YFSETQ.

This sequence joins TRBV28 and TRBJ2-1; 8 bases agree with TRBD1. Germline loops: CDR1 MDHEN, CDR2 SYDVKM. This CDR3 region has 15 residues. The J segment lost 8 bases and the V segment lost 2 bases, leaving 8 bases of the junction unmatched. For the CDR3, the DNA is TGTGCCAGCAGTTTAGAAGACAGGGGTGGGGATGAGCAGTTCTTC. Amino acids: CASSLEDRGGDEQFF.